Listed below are T cell receptor beta chains from one sample, sequenced in a study of human T cells and chemical hapten exposure. TCRdb itself ran the RACE reads through MiXCR, one entry per CDR3 protein. The sample contains about 80,000 distinct CDR3 sequences, about 14% of which appear only once. This specimen consisted of whole blood, obtained in connection with sensitization to the hapten diphenylcyclopropenone (DPC). These receptors came from a woman aged 50 to 60 with alopecia areata. Some clones in this sample may be carry-over from other donors' samples. CDR3s include the opening cysteine and the closing phenylalanine or tryptophan. D genes are given only for firm matches. Clone size is not always given. Where it is, it says once, few, many or a class for expanded clones.

TRBJ2-1	-	TRBV28	-	TGTGCCAGCGTGTACCTCTATGAGCAGTTCTTC	CASVYLYEQFF
TRBJ2-1	many	TRBV7-2	-	TGTGCCAGCAGCCCAGGGGGCGGGAGGTACAATGAGCAGTTCTTC	CASSPGGGRYNEQFF
TRBJ2-3	-	TRBV18	TRBD1	TGTGCCAGCTCACGGGACAGGGGAAGCACAGATACGCAGTATTTT	CASSRDRGSTDTQYF
TRBJ2-3	few	TRBV6-1	-	TGTGCCACCGAACGAACCTGGGGGAGCACAGATACGCAGTATTTT	CATERTWGSTDTQYF
TRBJ2-3	many	TRBV29-1	-	TGCAGCGTTGAGGTCGGACAGAGCACAGATACGCAGTATTTT	CSVEVGQSTDTQYF
TRBJ1-5	many	TRBV7-9	-	TGTGCCAGCAGCTTATCGAGCAATCAGCCCCAGCATTTT	CASSLSSNQPQHF
TRBJ1-5	few	TRBV27	TRBD1	TGTGCCAGCAGTCCCCGACAGGGATCGTATCAGCCCCAGCATTTT	CASSPRQGSYQPQHF
TRBJ1-3	-	TRBV5-3	-	TGTGCCAGAAGCTTCCAGGTTGAGGAAAACACCATATATTTT	CARSFQVEENTIYF
TRBJ2-5	many	TRBV2	TRBD1	TGTGCCAGCGATCGACAGGGACAGAAACAAGAGACCCAGTACTTC	CASDRQGQKQETQYF
TRBJ2-1	few	TRBV24-1	-	TGTGCCACCAGTGATCCAGGGATGAGGTACAATGAGCAGTTCTTC	CATSDPGMRYNEQFF
TRBJ2-5	many	TRBV3-1	TRBD2	TGTGCCAGCAGCTTGCGACTAGCGGGAGCGGGGCAAGAGACCCAGTACTTC	CASSLRLAGAGQETQYF
TRBJ2-3	many	TRBV7-6	-	TGTGCCAGCAGCCGGGACTCCGATACGCAGTATTTT	CASSRDSDTQYF
TRBJ2-7	-	TRBV18	-	TGTGCCAGCTCACCACAGGACGAGCAGTACTTC	CASSPQDEQYF
TRBJ2-5	few	TRBV2	-	TGTGCCAGCAGACCCTCCCCCAGGCCCGAGACCCAGTACTTC	CASRPSPRPETQYF
TRBJ2-7	many	TRBV28	TRBD1	TGTGCCAGCCAGACAGGGGGGCGCGAGCAGTACTTC	CASQTGGREQYF
TRBJ2-7	-	TRBV6-6	-	TGTGCCAGCAGTTACTCGACGACCACCTACGAGCAGTACTTC	CASSYSTTTYEQYF
TRBJ2-2	few	TRBV5-4	-	TGTGCCCTCAAAGAAATAAACACCGGGGAGCTGTTTTTT	CALKEINTGELFF
TRBJ2-3	few	TRBV11-2	-	TGTGCCAGCAGCGAAACAGATACGCAGTATTTT	CASSETDTQYF
TRBJ1-1	many	TRBV9	-	TGTGCCAGCAGCGTAGGCGTGGACTTTGGAGCTTTCTTT	CASSVGVDFGAFF
TRBJ1-5	-	TRBV20-1	TRBD1	TGCAGTGCTAGCCAGACAGGGAGGCATCAGCCCCAGCATTTT	CSASQTGRHQPQHF
TRBJ2-7	-	TRBV6-2/TRBV6-3	TRBD2	TGTGCCAGCAGGACGGGCGGGAGTTCCCACTACGAGCAGTACTTC	CASRTGGSSHYEQYF
TRBJ1-6	few	TRBV21-1	-	TGTGCCAGCAGCCGGACAGGAGAGTTTAATTCACCCCTCCACTTT	CASSRTGEFNSPLHF
TRBJ2-7	-	TRBV7-6	TRBD2	TGTGCCAGCAGCTTATCGGGAGCGGGGCCCTACGAGCAGTACTTC	CASSLSGAGPYEQYF
TRBJ2-3	-	TRBV7-2	-	TGTGCCAGCAGCTTAGTAGGTCCTAGCAGGGATACGCAGTATTTT	CASSLVGPSRDTQYF
TRBJ1-4	-	TRBV20-1	-	TGCAGTGCTAGGACCCCGATCGGGGGGAAAACTAATGAAAAACTGTTTTTT	CSARTPIGGKTNEKLFF
TRBJ2-3	few	TRBV10-3	TRBD2	TGTGCCATCAGTAGACTAGCGGGCCTCACAGATACGCAGTATTTT	CAISRLAGLTDTQYF
TRBJ2-2	few	TRBV19	-	TGTGCCAGTACCCTAAAGGTCGGATCGAACACCGGGGAGCTGTTTTTT	CASTLKVGSNTGELFF
TRBJ1-1	-	TRBV6-5	-	TGTGCCAGCAGTTACACCTCGCAGGGTTACACTGAAGCTTTCTTT	CASSYTSQGYTEAFF
TRBJ2-1	-	TRBV7-2	TRBD2	TGTGCCAGCAGCCAGCAGCCGTTTCTAGCGGAGAATGAGCAGTTCTTC	CASSQQPFLAENEQFF
TRBJ1-5	-	TRBV7-8	-	TGTGCCAGCAGCCCCGGCGTTAGCAATCAGCCCCAGCATTTT	CASSPGVSNQPQHF
TRBJ1-6	-	TRBV28	TRBD1	TGTGCCAGCAGTTTGACAGGGGAAGGGTCACCCCTCCACTTT	CASSLTGEGSPLHF
TRBJ1-5	many	TRBV6-1	-	TGTGCCAGCAGAAGAGAGACAAGACAGAGAGTAGATCAGCCCCAGCATTTT	CASRRETRQRVDQPQHF
TRBJ1-5	many	TRBV19	-	TGTGCCAGTAGCCGGGTCAGCAATCAGCCCCAGCATTTT	CASSRVSNQPQHF
TRBJ2-1	-	TRBV4-3	-	TGCGCCAGCAGCCAAGGACGGACGCTCTACAATGAGCAGTTCTTC	CASSQGRTLYNEQFF
TRBJ2-3	few	TRBV27	TRBD2	TGTGCCAGCAGTTCCTCCACTATAGCGGGTCCCCCCACAGATACGCAGTATTTT	CASSSSTIAGPPTDTQYF
TRBJ2-2	many	TRBV28	-	TGTGCCAGCAGAGGGAGGTCCGCCGGGGAGCTGTTTTTT	CASRGRSAGELFF
TRBJ2-6	few	TRBV29-1	-	TGCAGCGTTATGGAGGCCAACGTCCTGACTTTC	CSVMEANVLTF
TRBJ2-3	-	TRBV29-1	-	TGCAGCGTTGGGCTCCTCACAGATACGCAGTATTTT	CSVGLLTDTQYF
TRBJ2-1	-	TRBV5-1	-	TGCGCCAGCAGCTTGGGCGGGACACATTCGTACAATGAGCAGTTCTTC	CASSLGGTHSYNEQFF
TRBJ2-7	few	TRBV10-3	-	TGTGCCATCAGGCCCGAAGAGGACTTCTACGAGCAGTACTTC	CAIRPEEDFYEQYF
TRBJ2-3	many	TRBV20-1	TRBD2	TGCAGTGAACAGCGGGATCCAGATACGCAGTATTTT	CSEQRDPDTQYF
TRBJ2-1	few	TRBV11-2	TRBD2	TGTGCCAGCAGTTACACTAGCGGGAGGGCCAGCTCCTACAATGAGCAGTTCTTC	CASSYTSGRASSYNEQFF